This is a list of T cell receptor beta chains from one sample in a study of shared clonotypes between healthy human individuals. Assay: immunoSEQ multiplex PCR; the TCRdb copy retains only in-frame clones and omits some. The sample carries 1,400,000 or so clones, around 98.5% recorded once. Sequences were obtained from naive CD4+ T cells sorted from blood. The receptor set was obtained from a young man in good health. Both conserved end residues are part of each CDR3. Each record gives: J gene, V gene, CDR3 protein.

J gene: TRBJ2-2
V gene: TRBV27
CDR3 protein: CASSSRPDGGELFF

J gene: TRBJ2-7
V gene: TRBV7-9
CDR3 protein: CASSDPLNRAASYEQYF

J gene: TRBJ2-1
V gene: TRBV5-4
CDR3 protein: CATEQWVVGNEQFF

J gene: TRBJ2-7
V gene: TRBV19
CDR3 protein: CASSSRSLAGRYEQYF

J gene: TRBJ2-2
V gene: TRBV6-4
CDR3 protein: CASKAWQNTGELFF

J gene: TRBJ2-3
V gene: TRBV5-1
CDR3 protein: CASSLESGSLDTQYF

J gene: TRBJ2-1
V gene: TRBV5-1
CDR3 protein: CASSTGTSGNGEQFF

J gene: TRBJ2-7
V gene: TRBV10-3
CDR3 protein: CAISPVGVSPRYEQYF

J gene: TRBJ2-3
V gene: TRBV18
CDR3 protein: CASSPLAGGRTDTQYF

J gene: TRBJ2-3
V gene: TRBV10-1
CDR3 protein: CASSESTDTQYF

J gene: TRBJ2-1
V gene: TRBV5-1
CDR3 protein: CASSSKGEVNNEQFF

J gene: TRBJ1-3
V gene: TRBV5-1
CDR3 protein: CASSVREGAGNTIYF

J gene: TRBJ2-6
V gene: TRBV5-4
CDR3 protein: CASSRGQGLSSGANVLTF

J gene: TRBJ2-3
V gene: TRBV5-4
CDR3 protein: CASSLGLAEGTDTQYF

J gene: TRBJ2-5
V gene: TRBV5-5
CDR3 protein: CASSLSGWIQETQYF